The rows below give T cell receptor beta chains drawn from one sample of a study of cytomegalovirus exposure and HLA in healthy donors. Using immunoSEQ multiplex PCR, the repertoire was profiled, and TCRdb retains in-frame clones only, with some absent. The table records over 90,000 clones, approximately 64% of them present only once. Material: PBMCs. These TCRs come from a human donor in good health. The CDR3 runs from the conserved cysteine through the conserved F or W. D genes are given only for firm matches. The size field is filled for only some rows; it gives once, few, many or a size class.

D gene	CDR3 length	V gene	clone size	J gene	CDR3 protein	CDR3 DNA
TRBD1	16	TRBV11-2	.	TRBJ1-1	CASSLATGVLNTEAFF	TGTGCCAGCAGCTTAGCGACAGGGGTTTTGAACACTGAAGCTTTCTTT
.	13	TRBV7-8	once	TRBJ2-4	CASSFRTKNIQYF	TGTGCCAGCAGCTTCCGTACCAAAAACATTCAGTACTTC
TRBD1	16	TRBV4-1	.	TRBJ2-7	CASSQDPDRGSYEQYF	TGCGCCAGCAGCCAAGATCCGGACAGGGGATCCTACGAGCAGTACTTC
TRBD1	14	TRBV19	.	TRBJ2-5	CASSRDRGGETQYF	TGTGCCAGTAGTAGGGACAGGGGAGGGGAGACCCAGTACTTC
TRBD1	15	TRBV7-3	.	TRBJ2-3	CASSSSGQITDTQYF	TGTGCCAGCAGCTCCTCGGGACAGATCACAGATACGCAGTATTTT
TRBD1	13	TRBV7-9	once	TRBJ1-1	CASSGDRATEAFF	TGTGCCAGCAGCGGAGACAGGGCCACTGAAGCTTTCTTT
.	11	TRBV9	few	TRBJ2-7	CASSASYEQYF	TGTGCCAGCAGCGCGTCCTACGAGCAGTACTTC
TRBD2	17	TRBV4-1	once	TRBJ2-5	CASSRLFGSGKEETQYF	TGCGCCAGCAGCCGATTATTTGGTAGCGGGAAGGAGGAGACCCAGTACTTC
TRBD2	13	TRBV29-1	.	TRBJ2-1	CSVSLAGDNEQFF	TGCAGCGTTTCTCTGGCGGGGGACAATGAGCAGTTCTTC
.	14	TRBV7-6	.	TRBJ2-7	CASSAFSGTYEQYF	TGTGCCAGCAGCGCTTTTTCAGGTACCTACGAGCAGTACTTC
TRBD1	14	TRBV11-1	once	TRBJ1-1	CASSLETGGTEAFF	TGTGCCAGCAGCTTGGAGACAGGGGGCACTGAAGCTTTCTTT
.	17	TRBV18	.	TRBJ2-5	CASSPGEGLPAAETQYF	TGTGCCAGCTCACCAGGAGAGGGACTTCCAGCTGCAGAGACCCAGTACTTC
.	17	TRBV28	.	TRBJ1-4	CASSLLWDITTNEKLFF	TGTGCCAGCAGTTTATTATGGGACATAACAACTAATGAAAAACTGTTTTTT
TRBD2	14	TRBV6-5	.	TRBJ2-7	CASSYGSSGNEQYF	TGTGCCAGCAGTTACGGTTCTAGCGGGAACGAGCAGTACTTC
TRBD2	15	TRBV30	.	TRBJ2-3	CAWKPPGLGTDTQYF	TGTGCCTGGAAACCTCCGGGACTAGGCACAGATACGCAGTATTTT
TRBD1	13	TRBV18	.	TRBJ1-5	CASRTGHNQPQHF	TGTGCCAGCAGGACAGGGCATAATCAGCCCCAGCATTTT
.	13	TRBV10-1	once	TRBJ2-2	CASRGRDTGELFF	TGCGCCAGCCGAGGGCGAGACACCGGGGAGCTGTTTTTT
.	15	TRBV11-1	few	TRBJ1-1	CASSPRTPRPTEAFF	TGTGCCAGCAGCCCGAGGACACCTAGGCCGACTGAAGCTTTCTTT
.	13	TRBV28	.	TRBJ2-3	CASSLSAGDTQYF	TGTGCCAGCAGTTTATCTGCAGGGGATACGCAGTATTTT
TRBD1	14	TRBV18	once	TRBJ2-7	CASSPWGQSYEQYF	TGTGCCAGCTCACCCTGGGGACAGTCCTACGAGCAGTACTTC
.	14	TRBV18	.	TRBJ1-4	CASSPPGVREKLFF	TGTGCCAGCTCACCACCGGGAGTTCGGGAAAAACTGTTTTTT
.	14	TRBV9	.	TRBJ1-4	CASSEGGSNEKLFF	TGTGCCAGCAGCGAGGGAGGCTCTAATGAAAAACTGTTTTTT
TRBD2	18	TRBV4-1	.	TRBJ2-3	CASSQKLAGGPGTDTQYF	TGCGCCAGCAGCCAAAAACTAGCGGGAGGGCCGGGCACAGATACGCAGTATTTT
.	14	TRBV28	few	TRBJ2-1	CASSFIRRYNEQFF	TGTGCCAGTAGTTTTATTCGGAGGTACAATGAGCAGTTCTTC
TRBD2	12	TRBV2	.	TRBJ2-1	CAANSGGTEQFF	TGTGCCGCAAATAGCGGGGGTACTGAGCAGTTCTTC
.	13	TRBV29-1	.	TRBJ1-1	CSVSSERFTEAFF	TGCAGCGTTTCAAGCGAGAGGTTCACTGAAGCTTTCTTT
.	15	TRBV2	few	TRBJ2-1	CASSEAEGGGNEQFF	TGTGCCAGCAGTGAAGCGGAGGGGGGGGGCAATGAGCAGTTCTTC
.	15	TRBV13	few	TRBJ2-3	CASSLGLFGEDTQYF	TGTGCCAGCAGCTTAGGCCTGTTCGGGGAGGATACGCAGTATTTT
TRBD1	12	TRBV6-5	.	TRBJ1-1	CASSYTGVEAFF	TGTGCCAGCAGTTATACAGGGGTAGAAGCTTTCTTT
TRBD2	17	TRBV27	.	TRBJ2-1	CASSLGLAGLSYNEQFF	TGTGCCAGCAGTTTGGGACTAGCGGGGTTATCCTACAATGAGCAGTTCTTC
TRBD2	12	TRBV6-1	few	TRBJ2-1	CASSRLAPEQFF	TGTGCCAGCAGTCGACTAGCGCCCGAGCAGTTCTTC
.	12	TRBV28	.	TRBJ2-2	CASTRNTGELFF	TGTGCCAGCACCAGAAACACCGGGGAGCTGTTTTTT
.	13	TRBV19	once	TRBJ2-2	CASSISGIGELFF	TGTGCCAGTAGTATCTCGGGGATCGGGGAGCTGTTTTTT
TRBD2	15	TRBV7-9	.	TRBJ2-7	CASSLGASGGNEQYF	TGTGCCAGCAGCTTAGGTGCTAGCGGGGGTAACGAGCAGTACTTC